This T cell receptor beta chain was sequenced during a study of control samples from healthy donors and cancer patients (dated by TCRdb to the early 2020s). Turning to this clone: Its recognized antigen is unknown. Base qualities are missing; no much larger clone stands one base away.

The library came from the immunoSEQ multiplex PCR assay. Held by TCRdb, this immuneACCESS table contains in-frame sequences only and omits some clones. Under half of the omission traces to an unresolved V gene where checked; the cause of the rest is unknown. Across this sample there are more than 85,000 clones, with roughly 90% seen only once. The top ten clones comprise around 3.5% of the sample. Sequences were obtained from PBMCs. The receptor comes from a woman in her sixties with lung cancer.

Read as DNA, the sequence is TGTGCCGGATCTAGCGGCTTCTACAATGAGCAGTTCTTC. It is translated as CAGSSGFYNEQFF. The rearrangement combines TRBV7-2 with TRBJ2-1; TRBD2 fits 7 bases in the junction. CDR1 and CDR2 were assigned from the germline V gene as SGHTA and FQGNSA. The germline V end is reduced by 11 bases and the J end by 3 bases; junction bases left unmatched: 7. From cysteine to phenylalanine, the CDR3 is 13 amino acids long. The entry retains the CDR3 DNA only, 39 bases that are in frame from base 1.